A single sample is the source of the 10 T cell receptor beta chains below, sequenced in a study of early T cells in non-severe SARS-CoV-2 infection. Using its own MiXCR run on the 5' RACE reads, TCRdb lists one record per CDR3 protein. The sample includes 25,000 to 35,000 distinct CDR3 sequences, roughly 5.4% of them seen just once. The sample was whole blood. The receptors shown here come from an adult who was a healthcare worker with PCR-confirmed SARS-CoV-2 infection or an uninfected control (not recorded which).

This clonotype was seen ten or more times. V usage is TRBV28 and J usage is TRBJ1-5, with a tentative D call TRBD1 (5 bases). V shed 6 bases and J shed 6 bases, with 15 bases lying between them. Germline-derived CDR1 and CDR2 are MDHEN and SYDVKM. The CDR3 loop spans 14 amino acids. CDR3 sequence reads: CASRTYTGRQPQHF. The DNA for the CDR3 is TGTGCCAGCAGAACCTACACAGGACGTCAGCCCCAGCATTTT. Full variable domain (outside the CDR3, taken from reference TRBV28 and TRBJ1-5): DVKVTQSSRYLVKRTGEKVFLECVQDMDHENMFWYRQDPGLGLRLIYFSYDVKMKEKGDIPEGYSVSREKKERFSLILESASTNQTSMYLCASRTYTGRQPQHFGDGTRLSIL.

The V and J genes are TRBV11-3 and TRBJ2-1, with 10 nucleotides matching TRBD2. The CDR3 has 18 residues. CDR1 and CDR2 (germline): SGHNT, YENEEA. V dropped 1 base and J dropped 2; count of bases not matched to a gene: 8. The CDR3 nucleotides are TGTGCCAGCAGCTTAGTCGGCCTAGCGGGAGTCACCTACAATGAGCAGTTCTTC. It is translated as CASSLVGLAGVTYNEQFF.

The chain joins TRBV28 to TRBJ2-7; a possible D gene is TRBD1 (6 bases). V shed 6 bases and J shed 2 bases, with 17 bases lying between them. Germline loops: CDR1 MDHEN, CDR2 SYDVKM. CDR3 size: 15 residues. The CDR3 nucleotides read TGTGCCAGCAGACCGGCACAACAGGGTACCTACGAGCAGTACTTC. Its translation is CASRPAQQGTYEQYF.

In this sample, this clonotype turned up many times. V and J are TRBV12-3 or TRBV12-4 and TRBJ2-5; TRBD2 matches 14 bases. The V gene end was trimmed by 3 bases and the J gene end by 4 bases; junction bases not matched to a gene: 1. The CDR3 runs to 15 residues. As DNA, the CDR3 is TGTGCCAGCAGTTTTGGGACTAGCGGGAGAGAGACCCAGTACTTC. This gives the protein CASSFGTSGRETQYF.

The chain carries TRBV20-1 and TRBJ2-7; D perhaps matches TRBD2 (5 bases). Germline V lookup: CDR1 DFQATT, CDR2 SNEGSKA (reference sequence). The V end lost 6 bases, the J end lost 0 bases, and 15 bases lay between the germline ends. The CDR3 runs to 14 residues. The CDR3, as DNA: TGCAGTGCCCAGAGCGGAACCCTCTCCTACGAGCAGTACTTC. It codes for CSAQSGTLSYEQYF.

Written as DNA, the CDR3 is TGCAGCGCGGAAACTGGAAACACCATATATTTT. Amino acids: CSAETGNTIYF. The chain has TRBV29-1 and TRBJ1-3; D gene unclear. Trimming cost V 7 bases and J 2 bases, with 6 bases left between them. The CDR3 contains 11 residues. Germline CDR1 SQVTM, CDR2 ANQGSEA.

This clonotype was observed many times. The chain links TRBV20-1 to TRBJ1-1; 9 nucleotides agree with TRBD1. The germline V gene encodes CDR1 DFQATT and CDR2 SNEGSKA (reference sequence). The V and J ends lost 7 bases and 4 bases, in that order; junction bases with no gene match: 13. The CDR3 spans 15 residues. The DNA of the CDR3 is TGCAGTGTCCCGGACAGGGGCTTTGGAAGCACTGAAGCTTTCTTT. Its translation is CSVPDRGFGSTEAFF.

This clonotype was seen at least ten times. This CDR3 reads CASSREDRVAEQYF. CDR3 nucleotides: TGTGCCAGCAGCCGGGAGGACAGGGTGGCCGAGCAGTACTTC. This chain connects TRBV5-4 to TRBJ2-7; the D gene is possibly TRBD1 (8 bases). The ends were cut back, 4 bases at V and 6 bases at J, with 17 bases in the middle. The CDR3 runs to 14 residues. The germline V gene has CDR1 SGHNT and CDR2 YYREEE (reference sequence).

A word on this clonotype: A much larger clone is a single base away; this may be a read error. The chain has TRBV20-1 and TRBJ2-2; weak D call: TRBD1 (7 bases). The length of the CDR3 is 16 residues. Trimming cost V 2 bases and J 0 bases, with 13 bases left between them. Per the germline V gene, CDR1 is DFQATT and CDR2 is SNEGSKA (reference sequence). In nucleotides, the CDR3 is TGCAGTGCTAGAACTGCGGGACAGACGAACACCGGGGAGCTGTTTTTT. Its protein product is CSARTAGQTNTGELFF.

Many counts were recorded for this clonotype. The chain links TRBV7-3 to TRBJ1-1; TRBD1 matches 8 bases. Trimming took 5 bases from V and 3 from J; bases not matched to a gene: 2. Germline V gives CDR1 SGHTA, CDR2 FQGTGA. The CDR3 extends over 13 amino acids. CDR3 nucleotide sequence: TGTGCCAGCAGCGTGGACAGGGACACTGAAGCTTTCTTT. It translates to CASSVDRDTEAFF.